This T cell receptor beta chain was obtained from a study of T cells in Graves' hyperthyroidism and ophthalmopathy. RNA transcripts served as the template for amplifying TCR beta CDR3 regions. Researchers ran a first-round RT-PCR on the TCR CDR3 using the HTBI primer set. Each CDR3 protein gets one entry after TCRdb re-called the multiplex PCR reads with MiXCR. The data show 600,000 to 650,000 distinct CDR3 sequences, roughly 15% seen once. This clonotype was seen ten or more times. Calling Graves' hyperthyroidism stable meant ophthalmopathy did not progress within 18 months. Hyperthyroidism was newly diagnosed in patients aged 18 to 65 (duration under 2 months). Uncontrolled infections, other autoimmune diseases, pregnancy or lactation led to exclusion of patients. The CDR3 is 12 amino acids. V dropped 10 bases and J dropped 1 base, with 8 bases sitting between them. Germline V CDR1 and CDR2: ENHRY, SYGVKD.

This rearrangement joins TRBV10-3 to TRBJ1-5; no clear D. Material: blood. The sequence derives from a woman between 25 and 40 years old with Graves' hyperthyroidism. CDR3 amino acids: CATRSSNQPQHF. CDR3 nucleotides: TGTGCCACAAGAAGCAGCAATCAGCCCCAGCATTTT.